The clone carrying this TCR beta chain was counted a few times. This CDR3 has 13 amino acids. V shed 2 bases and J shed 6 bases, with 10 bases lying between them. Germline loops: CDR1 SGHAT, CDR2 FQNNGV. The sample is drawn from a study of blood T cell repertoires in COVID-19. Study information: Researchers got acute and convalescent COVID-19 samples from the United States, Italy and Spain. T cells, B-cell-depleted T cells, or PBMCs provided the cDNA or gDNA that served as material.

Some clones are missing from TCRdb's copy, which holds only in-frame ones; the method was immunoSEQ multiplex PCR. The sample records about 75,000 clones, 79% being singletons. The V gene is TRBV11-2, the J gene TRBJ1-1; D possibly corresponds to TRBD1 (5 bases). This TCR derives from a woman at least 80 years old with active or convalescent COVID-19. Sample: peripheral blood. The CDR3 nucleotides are TGTGCCAGCAGCTTAAACCAGGGCTCTGAAGCTTTCTTT. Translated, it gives CASSLNQGSEAFF.